The present T cell receptor beta chain was sequenced within a study of cytomegalovirus exposure and HLA in healthy donors. For the study at large: Both the 120 validation repertoires and the 666 first-cohort repertoires used the same platform, as reported by a later analysis.

With 3 bases clipped from V and 10 bases from J, the junction kept 4 bases outside the gene matches. This CDR3 region has 13 residues. The V gene's germline CDR1 is SGHNT and CDR2 YYREEE (reference sequence). Study-level findings and limits: High sensitivity and specificity were reportedly achieved when the classifier diagnosed cytomegalovirus status. A list of roughly 160 TCR beta chains associated with cytomegalovirus was given.

Worth noting for this clone: Its cognate antigen is unknown.

Data came from immunoSEQ multiplex PCR; TCRdb stores just in-frame clones and leaves some out. The table has approximately 180,000 clones, around nine tenths seen once. The chain has TRBV5-4 and TRBJ1-6; 7 nucleotides agree with TRBD1. The sequence was collected from a woman younger than 45 in good health and CMV-seronegative. Sequencing used PBMCs. The CDR3 region has the DNA TGTGCCAGCAGCTCCAGAGGGGGCTCACCCCTCCACTTT. This sequence encodes CASSSRGGSPLHF.